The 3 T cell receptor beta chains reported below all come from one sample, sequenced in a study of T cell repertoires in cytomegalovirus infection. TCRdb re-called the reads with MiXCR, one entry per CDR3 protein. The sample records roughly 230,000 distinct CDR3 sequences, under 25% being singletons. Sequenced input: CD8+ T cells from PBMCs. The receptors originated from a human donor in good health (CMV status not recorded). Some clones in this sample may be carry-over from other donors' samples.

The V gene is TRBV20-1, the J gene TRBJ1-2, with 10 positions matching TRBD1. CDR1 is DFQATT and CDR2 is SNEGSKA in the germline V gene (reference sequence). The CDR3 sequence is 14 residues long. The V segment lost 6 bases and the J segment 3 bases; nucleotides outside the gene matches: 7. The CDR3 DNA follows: TGCAGTGCATCCGACAGGGGGCTGTACTATGGCTACACCTTC. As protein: CSASDRGLYYGYTF.

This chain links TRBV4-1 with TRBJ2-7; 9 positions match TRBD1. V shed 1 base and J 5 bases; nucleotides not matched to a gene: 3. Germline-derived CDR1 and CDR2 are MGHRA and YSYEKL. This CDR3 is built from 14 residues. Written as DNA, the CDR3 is TGCGCCAGCAGCCAAGGACAGGGGGTCGACGAGCAGTACTTC. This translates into CASSQGQGVDEQYF.

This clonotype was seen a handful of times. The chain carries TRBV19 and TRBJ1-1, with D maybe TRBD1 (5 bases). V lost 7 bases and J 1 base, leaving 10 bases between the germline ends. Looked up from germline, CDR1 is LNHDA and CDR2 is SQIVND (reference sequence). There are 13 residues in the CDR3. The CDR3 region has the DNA TGTGCCAGTACCGTCGGGGGGAACACTGAAGCTTTCTTT. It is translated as CASTVGGNTEAFF.